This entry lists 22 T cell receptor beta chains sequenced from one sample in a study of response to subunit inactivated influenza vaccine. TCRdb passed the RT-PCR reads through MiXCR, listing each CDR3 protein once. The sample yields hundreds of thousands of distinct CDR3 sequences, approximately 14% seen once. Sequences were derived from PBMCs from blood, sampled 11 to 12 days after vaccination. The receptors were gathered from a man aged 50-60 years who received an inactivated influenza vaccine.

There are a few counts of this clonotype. In nucleotides, the CDR3 is TGTGCCTGGAGTGAAGTCCTCGGAGAGACCCAGTACTTC. It encodes CAWSEVLGETQYF. The chain couples TRBV30 to TRBJ2-5, with unresolved D. Per the germline V gene, CDR1 is GTSNPN and CDR2 is SVGIG (reference sequence). The CDR3 has 13 amino acids. The V and J ends lost 1 base and 4 bases respectively, with 10 bases between them.

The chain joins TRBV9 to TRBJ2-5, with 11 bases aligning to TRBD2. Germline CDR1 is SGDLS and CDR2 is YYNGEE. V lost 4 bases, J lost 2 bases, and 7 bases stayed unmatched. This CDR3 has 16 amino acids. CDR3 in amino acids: CASSTSGTSGQETQYF. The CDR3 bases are TGTGCCAGCAGCACCTCCGGGACTAGCGGACAAGAGACCCAGTACTTC.

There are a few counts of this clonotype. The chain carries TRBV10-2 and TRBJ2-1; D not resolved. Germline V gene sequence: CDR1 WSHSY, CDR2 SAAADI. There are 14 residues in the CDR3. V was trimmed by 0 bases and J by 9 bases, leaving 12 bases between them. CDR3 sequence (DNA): TGCGCCAGCAGTGAGTCTGGCCGGTACGGTGAGCAGTTCTTC. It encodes CASSESGRYGEQFF.

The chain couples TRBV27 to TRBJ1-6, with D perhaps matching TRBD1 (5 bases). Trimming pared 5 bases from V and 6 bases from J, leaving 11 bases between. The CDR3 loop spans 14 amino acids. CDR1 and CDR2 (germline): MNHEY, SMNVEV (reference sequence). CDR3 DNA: TGTGCCAGCAGTCCGCAGGGAAGTAATTCACCCCTCCACTTT. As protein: CASSPQGSNSPLHF.

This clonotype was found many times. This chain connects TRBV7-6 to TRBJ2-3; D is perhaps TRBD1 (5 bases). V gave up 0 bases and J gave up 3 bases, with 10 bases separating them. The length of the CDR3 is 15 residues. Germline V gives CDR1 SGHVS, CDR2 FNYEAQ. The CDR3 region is CASSLAGASTDTQYF. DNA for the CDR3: TGTGCCAGCAGCTTAGCAGGGGCATCGACAGATACGCAGTATTTT.

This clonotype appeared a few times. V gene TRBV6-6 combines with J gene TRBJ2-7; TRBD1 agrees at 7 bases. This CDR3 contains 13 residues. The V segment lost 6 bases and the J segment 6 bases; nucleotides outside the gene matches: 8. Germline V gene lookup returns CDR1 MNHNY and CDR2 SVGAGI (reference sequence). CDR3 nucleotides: TGTGCCAGCAGCCAGGGACAGCCATCCGAGCAGTACTTC. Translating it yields CASSQGQPSEQYF.

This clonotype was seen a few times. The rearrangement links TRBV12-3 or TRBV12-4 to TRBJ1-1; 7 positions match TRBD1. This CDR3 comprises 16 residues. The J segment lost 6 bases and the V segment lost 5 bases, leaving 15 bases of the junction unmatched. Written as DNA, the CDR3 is TGTGCCAGCAGTAAGGGGGCGCGGAGGGTAACGGCTGAAGCTTTCTTT. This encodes CASSKGARRVTAEAFF.

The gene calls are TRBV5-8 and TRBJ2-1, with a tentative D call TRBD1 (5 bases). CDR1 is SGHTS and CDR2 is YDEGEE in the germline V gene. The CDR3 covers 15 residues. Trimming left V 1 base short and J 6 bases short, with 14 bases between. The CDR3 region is CASSLRQGYGNEQFF. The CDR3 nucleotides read TGTGCCAGCAGCTTGCGCCAGGGATACGGCAATGAGCAGTTCTTC.

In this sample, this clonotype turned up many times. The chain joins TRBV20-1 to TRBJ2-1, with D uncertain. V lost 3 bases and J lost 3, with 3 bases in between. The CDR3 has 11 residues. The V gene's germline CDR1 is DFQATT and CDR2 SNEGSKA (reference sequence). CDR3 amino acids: CSASLYNEQFF. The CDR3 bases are TGCAGTGCTAGCCTCTACAATGAGCAGTTCTTC.

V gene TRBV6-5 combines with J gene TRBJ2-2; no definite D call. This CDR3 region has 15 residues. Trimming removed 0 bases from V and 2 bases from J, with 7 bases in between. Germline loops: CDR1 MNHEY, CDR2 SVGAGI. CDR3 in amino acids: CASSYSDGNTGELFF. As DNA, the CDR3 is TGTGCCAGCAGTTACTCGGACGGAAACACCGGGGAGCTGTTTTTT.

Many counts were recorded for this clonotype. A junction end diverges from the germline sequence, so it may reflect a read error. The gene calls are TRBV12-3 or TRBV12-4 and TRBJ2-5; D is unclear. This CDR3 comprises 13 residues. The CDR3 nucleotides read TGTGCCAGCAGTCTCTTCCACCATGAGACCCAGTACTTC. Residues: CASSLFHHETQYF.

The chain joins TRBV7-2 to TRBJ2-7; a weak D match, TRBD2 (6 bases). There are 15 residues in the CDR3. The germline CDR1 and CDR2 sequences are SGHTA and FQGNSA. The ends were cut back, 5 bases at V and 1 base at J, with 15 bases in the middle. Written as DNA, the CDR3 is TGTGCCAGCAGCCAAATCGGGGGTCCATCCTACGAGCAGTACTTC. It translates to CASSQIGGPSYEQYF.

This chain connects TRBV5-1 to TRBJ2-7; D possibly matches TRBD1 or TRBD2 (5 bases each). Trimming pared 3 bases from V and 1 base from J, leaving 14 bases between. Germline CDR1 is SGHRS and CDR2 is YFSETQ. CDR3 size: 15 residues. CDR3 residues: CASSWNRDGSYEQYF. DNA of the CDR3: TGCGCCAGCAGCTGGAACCGGGACGGATCCTACGAGCAGTACTTC.

This CDR3 reads CASSRQEGYEQYF. Written as DNA, the CDR3 is TGCGCCAGCAGCCGACAGGAGGGCTACGAGCAGTACTTC. This sequence joins TRBV4-3 and TRBJ2-7; D may match TRBD1 or TRBD2 (6 bases each). CDR3 size: 13 residues. The V gene lost 4 bases and the J gene lost 3 bases, with 10 bases spanning the gap. CDR1 and CDR2 (germline): LGHNA, YSLEER.

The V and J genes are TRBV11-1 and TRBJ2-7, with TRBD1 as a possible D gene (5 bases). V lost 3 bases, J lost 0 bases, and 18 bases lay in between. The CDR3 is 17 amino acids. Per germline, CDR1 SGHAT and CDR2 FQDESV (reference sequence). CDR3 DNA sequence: TGTGCCAGCAGCTTGGGTGGACACTCCCTTAGCTCCTACGAGCAGTACTTC. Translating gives CASSLGGHSLSSYEQYF.

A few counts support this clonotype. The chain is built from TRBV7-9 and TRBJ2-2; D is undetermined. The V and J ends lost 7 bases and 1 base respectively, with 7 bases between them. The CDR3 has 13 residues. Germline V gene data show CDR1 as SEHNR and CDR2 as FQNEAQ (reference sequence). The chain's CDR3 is CASKAVNTGELFF. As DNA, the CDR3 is TGTGCCAGCAAGGCGGTGAACACCGGGGAGCTGTTTTTT.

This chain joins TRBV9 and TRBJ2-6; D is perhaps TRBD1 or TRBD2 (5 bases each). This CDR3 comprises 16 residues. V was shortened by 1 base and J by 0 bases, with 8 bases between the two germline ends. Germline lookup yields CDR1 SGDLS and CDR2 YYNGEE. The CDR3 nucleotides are TGTGCCAGCAGCGTACTTGGGGGCTCTGGGGCCAACGTCCTGACTTTC. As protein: CASSVLGGSGANVLTF.

CDR3 bases: TGTGCCAGCAGCTTAGGTCCAGGACTAGGCAATGAGCAGTTCTTC. Translation: CASSLGPGLGNEQFF. The chain combines TRBV11-3 with TRBJ2-1, with TRBD2 matching 7 bases. The CDR3 runs 15 residues. Looked up from germline, CDR1 is SGHNT and CDR2 is YENEEA. J lost 6 bases, V lost 1 base, and 6 bases had no gene match.

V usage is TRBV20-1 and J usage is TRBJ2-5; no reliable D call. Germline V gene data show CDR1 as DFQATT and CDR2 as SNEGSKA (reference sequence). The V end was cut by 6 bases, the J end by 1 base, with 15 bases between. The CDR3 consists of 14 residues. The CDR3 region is CSATAMGSQETQYF. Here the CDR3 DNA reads TGCAGTGCCACCGCCATGGGCAGCCAAGAGACCCAGTACTTC.

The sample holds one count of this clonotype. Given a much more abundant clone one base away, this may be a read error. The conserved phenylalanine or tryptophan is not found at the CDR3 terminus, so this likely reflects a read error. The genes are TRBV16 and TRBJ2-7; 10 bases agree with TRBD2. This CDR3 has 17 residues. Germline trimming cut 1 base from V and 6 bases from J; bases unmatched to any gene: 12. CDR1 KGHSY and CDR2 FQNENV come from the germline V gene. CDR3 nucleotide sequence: TGTGCCAGCAGCCAATGGCTAGCGGGAGCCGGGGAATCCGAGCAGTACCTC. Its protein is CASSQWLAGAGESEQYL.

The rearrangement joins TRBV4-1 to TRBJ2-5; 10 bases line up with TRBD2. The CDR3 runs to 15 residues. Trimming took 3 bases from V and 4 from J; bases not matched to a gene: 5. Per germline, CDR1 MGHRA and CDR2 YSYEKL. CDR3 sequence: CASSQPGLARETQYF. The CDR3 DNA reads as TGCGCCAGCAGCCAGCCGGGACTAGCGAGAGAGACCCAGTACTTC.

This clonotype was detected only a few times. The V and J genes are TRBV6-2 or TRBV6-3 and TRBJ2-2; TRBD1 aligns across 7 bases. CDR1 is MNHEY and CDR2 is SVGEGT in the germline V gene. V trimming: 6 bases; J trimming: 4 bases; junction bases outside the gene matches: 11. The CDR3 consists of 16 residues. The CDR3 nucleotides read TGTGCCAGCAGCAGCGACAGGGAAAGCCTCACCGGGGAGCTGTTTTTT. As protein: CASSSDRESLTGELFF.